Following are 23 T cell receptor beta chains from one sample sequenced in a study of control samples from healthy donors and cancer patients. Using immunoSEQ multiplex PCR, the repertoire was profiled, and TCRdb retains in-frame clones only, with some absent. The top ten clones hold about an eighth of a sample with 150,000 or so clones, around 94% of them seen once. Sequencing was performed on blood. The receptor source for this set is a man between 40 and 49 years old in good health.

The J gene is TRBJ2-1, the V gene TRBV13; the D gene is possibly TRBD1 (5 bases). This CDR3 is built from 13 residues. Germline values: CDR1 PRHDT, CDR2 FYEKMQ (reference sequence). Trimming took off 0 bases at V and 9 bases at J, with 9 bases between the two ends. The CDR3 protein is CASSLGRVVEQFF. The DNA for the CDR3 is TGTGCCAGCAGCTTAGGCAGGGTGGTTGAGCAGTTCTTC.

The chain uses TRBV5-6 and TRBJ2-1; no firm D call. The CDR3 contains 13 residues. The V end was cut by 0 bases, the J end by 7 bases, with 8 bases between. Germline V gene data show CDR1 as SGHDT and CDR2 as YYEEEE. The CDR3 protein is CASSLASTNEQFF. CDR3 nucleotides: TGTGCCAGCAGCTTGGCCTCCACTAATGAGCAGTTCTTC.

This sequence joins TRBV28 and TRBJ2-7, with TRBD1 matching 7 bases. J lost 6 bases, V lost 4 bases, and 6 bases had no gene match. This CDR3 has 13 amino acids. From germline, CDR1 is MDHEN and CDR2 SYDVKM. The CDR3 is CASSSLTGPEQYF. DNA for the CDR3: TGTGCCAGCAGTTCCCTGACAGGGCCCGAGCAGTACTTC.

This clone was found once. This sequence joins TRBV10-3 and TRBJ1-2, with D perhaps matching TRBD1 (6 bases). CDR1 is ENHRY, CDR2 SYGVKD, per germline. The CDR3 runs to 17 residues. Deletions cut 3 bases from V and 7 bases from J, with 24 bases between. The CDR3, as DNA: TGTGCCATCAGTGACTCAGGGGCTCCGTTGCATAAGAGTGGCTACACCTTC. The encoded protein is CAISDSGAPLHKSGYTF.

The chain carries TRBV27 and TRBJ1-2; D is perhaps TRBD1 (5 bases). CDR3 length: 15 residues. Trimming stripped 4 bases from V and 8 bases from J, with 20 bases between. Germline V gene data show CDR1 as MNHEY and CDR2 as SMNVEV (reference sequence). CDR3 coding DNA: TGTGCCAGCAGTTCCCCAGGAGTGGGGGTCGAGGGCTACACCTTC. This sequence encodes CASSSPGVGVEGYTF.

This chain's CDR3 is CASSPRQGGNTQYF. The CDR3 DNA is TGTGCCAGCAGCCCTAGACAGGGTGGGAATACGCAGTATTTT. This rearrangement joins TRBV11-2 to TRBJ2-3, with TRBD1 matching over 7 bases. Germline lookup yields CDR1 SGHAT and CDR2 FQNNGV. The trim removed 5 bases at V and 7 bases at J, leaving 9 bases unmatched. There are 14 residues in the CDR3.

This chain connects TRBV27 to TRBJ1-5; 10 bases agree with TRBD1. This CDR3 has 16 amino acids. The J segment lost 7 bases and the V segment lost 3 bases, leaving 9 bases of the junction unmatched. The germline gives CDR1 MNHEY, CDR2 SMNVEV (reference sequence). The CDR3 DNA follows: TGTGCCAGCAGTTTCGGAGGGACAGGGGTCCGGCAGCCCCAGCATTTT. This sequence encodes CASSFGGTGVRQPQHF.

The rearrangement uses TRBV30 and TRBJ1-5; 7 bases map to TRBD1. CDR3 length equals 14 residues. The V segment lost 3 bases and the J segment 6 bases; nucleotides outside the gene matches: 8. Germline V gene data show CDR1 as GTSNPN and CDR2 as SVGIG (reference sequence). The CDR3 DNA is TGTGCCTGGAGGATAGGAGGGGGCGGTCAGCCCCAGCATTTT. Translated: CAWRIGGGGQPQHF. Full variable domain (missing parts from reference TRBV30 and TRBJ1-5): SQTIHQWPATLVQPVGSPLSLECTVEGTSNPNLYWYRQAAGRGLQLLFYSVGIGQISSEVPQNLSASRPQDRQFILSSKKLLLSDSGFYLCAWRIGGGGQPQHFGDGTRLSIL.

The CDR3 loop is CASSYSLGGVPYEQYF. The CDR3 DNA reads TGTGCCAGCAGTTACTCTCTAGGGGGGGTCCCCTACGAGCAGTACTTC. The V gene is TRBV6-5, the J gene TRBJ2-7; a possible D gene is TRBD2 (7 bases). CDR1 and CDR2 from the germline V gene are MNHEY and SVGAGI. There are 16 residues in the CDR3. Trimming left V 0 bases short and J 2 bases short, with 14 bases between.

This clone was observed a single time. The chain is built from TRBV2 and TRBJ2-7; unclear D gene. V lost 1 base and J lost 0, with 10 bases in between. The CDR3 sequence is 15 residues long. CDR1 and CDR2 from the germline V gene are SNHLY and FYNNEI. The CDR3 here is CASSEVGLLSYEQYF. CDR3 DNA: TGTGCCAGCAGTGAAGTCGGGTTACTCTCCTACGAGCAGTACTTC.

This sequence joins TRBV7-9 and TRBJ2-6; 7 bases align to TRBD1. Per the germline V gene, CDR1 is SEHNR and CDR2 is FQNEAQ (reference sequence). The CDR3 runs 16 residues. V shed 5 bases, J shed 2 bases, and the junction held 6 bases outside the gene matches. CDR3 in DNA: TGTGCCAGCAGCCAGCCGACAGGGACTGGGGCCAACGTCCTGACTTTC. Its translation is CASSQPTGTGANVLTF.

The chain employs TRBV5-1 and TRBJ2-2, with D perhaps TRBD1 (6 bases). Germline V lookup: CDR1 SGHRS, CDR2 YFSETQ. This CDR3 has 18 residues. Trimming took off 0 bases at V and 2 bases at J, with 17 bases between the two ends. This chain's CDR3 is CASSLGGPGISNTGELFF. The CDR3 DNA follows: TGCGCCAGCAGCTTGGGGGGGCCCGGGATAAGTAACACCGGGGAGCTGTTTTTT.

V and J are TRBV7-2 and TRBJ2-2; D is unclear. With 5 bases removed from V and 1 base from J, the gap between germline ends came to 14 bases. The germline CDR1 and CDR2 sequences are SGHTA and FQGNSA. The CDR3 is 16 amino acids. The CDR3: CASSPEGIGNTGELFF. CDR3 DNA sequence: TGTGCCAGCAGCCCCGAAGGCATCGGGAACACCGGGGAGCTGTTTTTT.

The chain uses TRBV5-1 and TRBJ2-3, with D unclear. V was clipped by 4 bases and J by 2 bases, with 8 bases between them. This CDR3 is 13 amino acids long. The V gene's germline CDR1 is SGHRS and CDR2 YFSETQ. DNA for the CDR3: TGCGCCAGCAGCCGACTTCCCACAGATACGCAGTATTTT. Amino acid sequence: CASSRLPTDTQYF.

A few counts support this clone. The rearrangement joins TRBV30 to TRBJ2-1; 9 bases are shared with TRBD1. The CDR3 extends over 14 amino acids. V lost 4 bases and J lost 10; bases outside the gene matches: 11. Germline V gives CDR1 GTSNPN, CDR2 SVGIG (reference sequence). The CDR3 reads CAWNPGQGNAEQFF. CDR3 DNA: TGTGCCTGGAACCCGGGACAGGGCAATGCCGAGCAGTTCTTC.

This chain links TRBV5-6 with TRBJ1-1; 9 bases line up with TRBD1. The V gene end was trimmed by 5 bases and the J gene end by 7 bases; junction bases not matched to a gene: 6. CDR1 SGHDT and CDR2 YYEEEE come from the germline V gene. The CDR3 is made up of 13 amino acids. This chain's CDR3 is CASSTGTGYEAFF. The CDR3 bases are TGTGCCAGCAGTACCGGGACAGGGTATGAAGCTTTCTTT.

This clone was observed once. The chain combines TRBV6-2 or TRBV6-3 with TRBJ1-2; 7 bases line up with TRBD1. The CDR3 spans 16 residues. The ends lost 7 bases at V and 6 bases at J; junction bases unmatched: 17. Germline lookup yields CDR1 MNHEY and CDR2 SVGEGT. The CDR3 protein is CASTHSSTGYGDGYTF. DNA for the CDR3: TGTGCCAGCACTCACTCATCGACAGGGTACGGTGATGGCTACACCTTC.

The chain combines TRBV5-1 with TRBJ1-2; tentative D call: TRBD1 (6 bases). Germline V CDR1 and CDR2: SGHRS, YFSETQ. The CDR3 runs 15 residues. V lost 0 bases and J lost 0, with 9 bases in between. The CDR3 loop is CASSLGTVANYGYTF. Written as DNA, the CDR3 is TGCGCCAGCAGCTTGGGGACAGTTGCTAACTATGGCTACACCTTC.

The rearrangement joins TRBV2 to TRBJ1-5; 7 bases match TRBD1. The CDR3 runs to 15 residues. V lost 7 bases to trimming and J lost 0 bases; unmatched junction nucleotides: 6. Germline CDR1 and CDR2: SNHLY and FYNNEI. CDR3 in amino acids: CASNTRGPSNQPQHF. As DNA, the CDR3 is TGTGCCAGCAATACGAGGGGGCCTAGCAATCAGCCCCAGCATTTT.

V usage is TRBV18 and J usage is TRBJ2-1; perhaps D is TRBD1 or TRBD2 (5 bases each). V lost 6 bases, J lost 6 bases, and 21 bases lay in between. Germline CDR1 reads KGHSH; CDR2 reads LQKENI. The CDR3 is 16 amino acids. The DNA for the CDR3 is TGTGCCAGCTCCCACTTGGGGGAAGGGGACCTCAATGAGCAGTTCTTC. The encoded protein is CASSHLGEGDLNEQFF.

The chain uses TRBV12-5 and TRBJ1-1; D is ambiguous. The CDR3 spans 11 residues. The germline V gene encodes CDR1 LGHNT and CDR2 FRNRAP. The V and J ends lost 1 base and 9 bases respectively, with 6 bases between them. In DNA form, the CDR3 reads TGTGCTAGTGGTTTGGGCACCCAAGCTTTCTTT. Residues: CASGLGTQAFF.

This sequence joins TRBV5-1 and TRBJ1-5; no clear D. This CDR3 region has 15 residues. Germline assignment: CDR1 SGHRS and CDR2 YFSETQ. V was shortened by 4 bases and J by 5 bases, with 16 bases between the two germline ends. The CDR3: CASSPQGRADQPQHF. The CDR3 DNA follows: TGCGCCAGCAGCCCCCAAGGTAGGGCAGATCAGCCCCAGCATTTT.

The rearrangement joins TRBV5-6 to TRBJ1-3; D unresolved. V was trimmed by 3 bases and J by 1 base, leaving 5 bases between them. This CDR3 is 13 amino acids long. The germline gives CDR1 SGHDT, CDR2 YYEEEE. In nucleotides, the CDR3 is TGTGCCAGCAGCTCCTTGTCTGGAAACACCATATATTTT. It yields the protein CASSSLSGNTIYF.